This T cell receptor (beta chain) was profiled in a study of T cells after yellow fever vaccination. The study, taken as a whole, reports: The secondary T-cell response peaked on day 5, not day 15, but was weaker. Detected again after the booster were most primary-vaccination clones, at approximately 96% CD4 and approximately 90% CD8.

This CDR3 comprises 15 residues. The trim removed 6 bases at V and 9 bases at J, leaving 15 bases unmatched. The V gene's germline CDR1 is MDHEN and CDR2 SYDVKM. As TCR cDNA was made by 5'RACE template switching, a universal primer site and UMIs were added. TCRdb analysed the 5' RACE reads with MiXCR anew, one entry per CDR3 protein. The table shows hundreds of thousands of distinct CDR3 sequences, with about 19% occurring only once. The sample holds a few counts of this clonotype. The antigen remains undetermined. J is TRBJ2-5 and V is TRBV28; 8 positions agree with TRBD2. The sequences come from PBMCs, collected 15 days after the yellow fever booster vaccination. The receptor was derived from a man younger than 40 who received the YFV17D yellow fever vaccine. The CDR3 loop reads CASRNRDGGVGAQYF. The CDR3 DNA follows: TGTGCCAGCAGAAATCGGGACGGGGGGGTGGGGGCCCAGTACTTC.